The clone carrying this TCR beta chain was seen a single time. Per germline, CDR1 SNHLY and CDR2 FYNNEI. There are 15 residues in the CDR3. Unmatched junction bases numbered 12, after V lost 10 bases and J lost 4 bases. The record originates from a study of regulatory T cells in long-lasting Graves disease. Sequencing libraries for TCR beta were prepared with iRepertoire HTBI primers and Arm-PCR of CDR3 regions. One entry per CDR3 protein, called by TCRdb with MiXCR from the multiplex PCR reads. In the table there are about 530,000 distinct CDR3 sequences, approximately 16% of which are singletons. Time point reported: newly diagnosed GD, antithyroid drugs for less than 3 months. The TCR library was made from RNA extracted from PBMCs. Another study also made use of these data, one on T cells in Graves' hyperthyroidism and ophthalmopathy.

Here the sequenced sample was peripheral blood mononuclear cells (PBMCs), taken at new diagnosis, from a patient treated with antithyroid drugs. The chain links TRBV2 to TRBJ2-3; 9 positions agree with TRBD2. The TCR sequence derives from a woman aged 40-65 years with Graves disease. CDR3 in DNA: TGTGCCACAACAAGCGGGGGGTGGTTCGCAGATACGCAGTATTTT. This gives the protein CATTSGGWFADTQYF.